Below, 12 T cell receptor beta chains from the same sample are listed, as sequenced in a study of T cells in Graves' hyperthyroidism and ophthalmopathy. RNA transcripts gave rise to amplified TCR beta CDR3 regions. The HTBI primer set drove a first-round RT-PCR of the TCR CDR3. TCRdb re-called the multiplex PCR reads with MiXCR, one entry per CDR3 protein. The repertoire includes 450,000 to 600,000 distinct CDR3 sequences, 20% of them detected once, and around 50% sits in the top ten. Sample: blood. Every receptor here comes from a middle-aged man with Graves' ophthalmopathy.

The table lists this clonotype with many counts. The chain couples TRBV27 to TRBJ1-1; D is undetermined. V was trimmed by 6 bases and J by 0 bases, leaving 20 bases between them. This CDR3 spans 17 amino acids. The germline gives CDR1 MNHEY, CDR2 SMNVEV (reference sequence). Here the CDR3 reads CASSPTLGQSLNTEAFF. The DNA of the CDR3 is TGTGCCAGCAGCCCAACGCTTGGTCAGTCCCTGAACACTGAAGCTTTCTTT.

The J gene is TRBJ2-3, the V gene TRBV4-2; 8 positions agree with TRBD2. Germline trimming cut 0 bases from V and 4 bases from J; bases unmatched to any gene: 9. This CDR3 comprises 17 residues. CDR1 and CDR2 (germline): LGHNA, YNFKEQ. The CDR3 spells CASSQDAGGAGADTQYF. CDR3 coding DNA: TGTGCCAGCAGCCAAGACGCCGGGGGAGCGGGAGCAGATACGCAGTATTTT.

This clonotype was counted ten times or more. The chain links TRBV28 to TRBJ2-7, with unresolved D. The CDR3 runs 12 residues. Trimming removed 2 bases at V and 9 bases at J, with 11 bases between. CDR1 is MDHEN and CDR2 is SYDVKM in the germline V gene. CDR3 residues: CASSLESRTQYF. CDR3 in DNA: TGTGCCAGCAGTTTAGAATCTAGGACGCAGTACTTC.

The chain joins TRBV9 to TRBJ2-7; D gene unclear. CDR1 and CDR2 (germline): SGDLS, YYNGEE. The CDR3 covers 15 residues. V was cut by 3 bases and J by 3 bases, with 16 bases left in between. CDR3 nucleotides: TGTGCCAGCAGCGGTCCCGAGACGGAGATCTACGAGCAGTACTTC. It codes for CASSGPETEIYEQYF.

Ten or more counts support this clonotype. J is TRBJ1-2 and V is TRBV3-1; D is perhaps TRBD1 (6 bases). Between the trimmed V and J ends, which lost 0 bases and 2 bases, there was a span of 13 bases. Per the germline V gene, CDR1 is LGHDT and CDR2 is YNNKEL (reference sequence). This CDR3 spans 16 amino acids. CDR3 protein: CASSQDPGGRNYGYTF. CDR3 nucleotide sequence: TGTGCCAGCAGCCAAGATCCGGGGGGCCGAAACTATGGCTACACCTTC. Variable domain in full (rest from reference TRBV3-1 and TRBJ1-2): DTAVSQTPKYLVTQMGNDKSIKCEQNLGHDTMYWYKQDSKKFLKIMFSYNNKELIINETVPNRFSPKSPDKAHLNLHINSLELGDSAVYFCASSQDPGGRNYGYTFGSGTRLTVV.

V and J are TRBV5-4 and TRBJ2-7; D gene unclear. Germline V CDR1 and CDR2: SGHNT, YYREEE (reference sequence). This CDR3 comprises 13 residues. V was pared by 2 bases and J by 0 bases, with 6 bases between. The CDR3 DNA sequence: TGTGCCAGCAGCTTTTACGGCTCCTACGAGCAGTACTTC. This translates into CASSFYGSYEQYF.

This clonotype was picked up many times. The chain couples TRBV7-8 to TRBJ2-7, with 7 bases matching TRBD1. The CDR3 has 14 amino acids. Germline V lookup: CDR1 SGHVS, CDR2 FQNEAQ. V lost 6 bases and J lost 4; bases outside the gene matches: 9. This CDR3 is CASSVKGAGYEQYF. In nucleotides, the CDR3 is TGTGCCAGCAGTGTAAAGGGGGCCGGTTACGAGCAGTACTTC. The full variable domain, completed using reference TRBV7-8 and TRBJ2-7, is GAGVSQSPRYKVAKRGQDVALRCDPISGHVSLFWYQQALGQGPEFLTYFQNEAQLDKSGLPSDRFFAERPEGSVSTLKIQRTQQEDSAVYLCASSVKGAGYEQYFGPGTRLTVT.

This clonotype was recorded a few times. The chain has TRBV6-1 and TRBJ1-5; no clear D. The CDR3 runs 16 residues. CDR1 and CDR2 (germline): MNHNS, SASEGT. V was clipped by 0 bases and J by 5 bases, with 14 bases between them. The chain's CDR3 is CASSEARGRLDQPQHF. The CDR3 DNA reads as TGTGCCAGCAGTGAAGCTAGAGGACGTTTGGATCAGCCCCAGCATTTT.

The chain recombines TRBV6-5 with TRBJ2-2; D remains unclear. The V end was cut by 2 bases, the J end by 8 bases, with 9 bases between. Germline CDR1 reads MNHEY; CDR2 reads SVGAGI. The CDR3 contains 13 residues. CDR3 sequence (DNA): TGTGCCAGCAGTTACCCCCCTGGGGGGGAGCTGTTTTTT. Translated: CASSYPPGGELFF.

This clonotype showed up many times. Here the CDR3 DNA reads TGTGCCATCAGCCTCAGGGACCCAGACACTGAAGCTTTCTTT. Translation: CAISLRDPDTEAFF. The gene calls are TRBV10-3 and TRBJ1-1; D may be TRBD1 (5 bases). V was trimmed by 6 bases and J by 3 bases, leaving 14 bases between them. The length of the CDR3 is 14 residues. Germline loops: CDR1 ENHRY, CDR2 SYGVKD.

The sample holds a few counts of this clonotype. V gene TRBV19 combines with J gene TRBJ1-1; D remains unclear. V was clipped by 11 bases and J by 0 bases, with 19 bases between them. CDR1 and CDR2 (germline): LNHDA, SQIVND (reference sequence). This CDR3 spans 15 amino acids. The CDR3 here is CAASRTVFMNTEAFF. The CDR3 DNA reads as TGTGCCGCGTCCCGGACGGTGTTCATGAACACTGAAGCTTTCTTT.

This clonotype was recorded many times. V is TRBV6-5 and J is TRBJ2-7, with 7 bases matching TRBD2. V lost 0 bases, J lost 2 bases, and 1 base stayed unmatched. Germline-derived CDR1 and CDR2 are MNHEY and SVGAGI. The CDR3 loop spans 14 amino acids. CDR3 sequence reads: CASSYSGGTYEQYF. The CDR3 coding sequence is TGTGCCAGCAGTTACTCGGGAGGGACCTACGAGCAGTACTTC.